The sequence of this TCR beta chain was determined in a study of T cell changes during pregnancy in multiple sclerosis. CDR3 length: 15 amino acids. CDR1 is SGDLS, CDR2 YYNGEE, per germline. Deletions cut 4 bases from V and 4 bases from J, with 17 bases between. Profiling relied on immunoSEQ multiplex PCR, and the TCRdb table lists in-frame clones only, not all of them. The table has fewer than 65,000 clones, 90% seen once. The TCR sequence derives from a female donor in good health, enrolled as a control in a pregnancy study. Sequenced material: peripheral blood, taken in the first trimester of pregnancy. The V and J genes are TRBV9 and TRBJ1-2, with D tentatively TRBD1 (6 bases). Here the CDR3 reads CASSPSSTGRYGYTF. DNA of the CDR3: TGTGCCAGCAGCCCTTCGAGCACAGGGCGCTATGGCTACACCTTC.